This entry is about one T cell receptor (beta chain). These data are taken from a study of regulatory T cells in long-lasting Graves disease. The TCR beta library used iRepertoire HTBI primers with Arm-PCR amplification of CDR3. Each CDR3 protein is one row after TCRdb ran MiXCR on the multiplex PCR reads. The sample contains 300,000 to 400,000 distinct CDR3 sequences, 15% to 20% of which appear only once. Time point here: persistent/refractory GD, antithyroid drugs over 5 years with positive TRAb. From PBMCs, RNA was extracted and then used to make the TCR library. The CDR3 length is 13 residues. The germline CDR1 and CDR2 sequences are ENHRY and SYGVKD. Trimming shortened V by 11 bases and J by 0 bases, and 11 bases separated the two germline ends.

The sample in question was peripheral blood mononuclear cells (PBMCs), obtained when the disease was refractory, from a patient treated with antithyroid drugs. The V and J genes are TRBV10-3 and TRBJ1-3; D uncertain. The clonotype comes from a female donor with Graves disease. The chain's CDR3 is CAAGVISGNTIYF. The CDR3 DNA follows: TGTGCCGCCGGGGTAATCTCTGGAAACACCATATATTTT.